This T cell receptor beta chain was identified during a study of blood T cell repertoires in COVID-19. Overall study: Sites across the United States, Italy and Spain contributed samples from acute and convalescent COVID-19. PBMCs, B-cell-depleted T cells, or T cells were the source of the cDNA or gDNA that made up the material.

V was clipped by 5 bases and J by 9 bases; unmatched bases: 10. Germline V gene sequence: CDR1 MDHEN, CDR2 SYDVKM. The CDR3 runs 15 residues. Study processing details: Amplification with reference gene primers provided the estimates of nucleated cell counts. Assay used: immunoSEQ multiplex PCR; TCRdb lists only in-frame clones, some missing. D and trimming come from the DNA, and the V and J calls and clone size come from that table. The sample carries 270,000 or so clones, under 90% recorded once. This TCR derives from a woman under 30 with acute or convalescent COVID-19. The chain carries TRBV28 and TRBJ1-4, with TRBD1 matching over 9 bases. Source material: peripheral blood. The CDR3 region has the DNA TGTGCCAGCAGTCTATCGACAGGGGGACGTAAAAAACTGTTTTTT. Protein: CASSLSTGGRKKLFF.